Listed below are T cell receptor beta chains from one sample, sequenced in a study of cytomegalovirus exposure and HLA in healthy donors. The assay was immunoSEQ multiplex PCR, and TCRdb's table has in-frame clones only and misses some. The sample yields approximately 150,000 clones, nearly 85% seen once. Material for sequencing was PBMCs. The receptors here all came from a male donor in good health and CMV-seronegative. CDR3s include the opening cysteine and the closing phenylalanine or tryptophan. The D gene is left open where the match is weak. Size values are once, few and many counts, or a class for expanded clones, and some rows have none.

d_gene,abundance,j_gene,v_gene,CDR3aa,CDR3nt
NA,NA,TRBJ1-5,TRBV30,CAWSSFSNQPQHF,TGTGCCTGGAGTAGCTTTAGCAATCAGCCCCAGCATTTT
TRBD2,NA,TRBJ2-1,TRBV28,CASSFESWESGTYNEQFF,TGTGCCAGCAGTTTTGAGTCGTGGGAAAGCGGGACCTACAATGAGCAGTTCTTC
TRBD2,NA,TRBJ2-1,TRBV7-2,CASSLGGTSTYNEQFF,TGTGCCAGCAGCTTAGGAGGGACTAGCACCTACAATGAGCAGTTCTTC
NA,once,TRBJ1-1,TRBV19,CASKPGTNTEAFF,TGTGCCAGTAAGCCAGGCACGAACACTGAAGCTTTCTTT
NA,NA,TRBJ2-7,TRBV29-1,CSGVTTFYEQYF,TGCAGCGGGGTGACTACATTCTACGAGCAGTACTTC
TRBD2,NA,TRBJ2-3,TRBV7-3,CASSRSGGTDTQYF,TGTGCCAGCAGCCGTAGCGGGGGCACAGATACGCAGTATTTT
NA,NA,TRBJ2-2,TRBV7-9,CASSRGTTGELFF,TGTGCCAGCAGCCGGGGAACCACCGGGGAGCTGTTTTTT
TRBD1,few,TRBJ2-7,TRBV18,CASSQDRDNSYEQYF,TGTGCCAGCTCACAGGACAGGGACAACTCCTACGAGCAGTACTTC
TRBD1,NA,TRBJ2-7,TRBV28,CASRPYRDRGLEQYF,TGTGCCAGCAGGCCTTACCGGGACAGGGGGCTCGAGCAGTACTTC
NA,NA,TRBJ1-2,TRBV28,CASSISTGNYGYTF,TGTGCCAGCAGTATCTCTACAGGGAACTATGGCTACACCTTC
TRBD1,NA,TRBJ2-7,TRBV19,CASGTGGRGSYEQYF,TGTGCCAGTGGGACAGGGGGAAGGGGCTCCTACGAGCAGTACTTC
NA,NA,TRBJ1-3,TRBV6-8,CASSRTDGNTIYF,TGTGCCAGCAGTCGGACAGATGGAAACACCATATATTTT
NA,NA,TRBJ2-7,TRBV7-9,CSSSYYTGTHSSYEQYF,TGTTCCAGCAGCTACTATACCGGGACACATAGCTCCTACGAGCAGTACTTC
NA,NA,TRBJ2-4,TRBV6-1,CASTRDVVGNIQYF,TGTGCCAGCACCCGGGATGTTGTTGGGAACATTCAGTACTTC
TRBD2,NA,TRBJ2-7,TRBV5-1,CASSPETSSGEQYF,TGCGCCAGCAGCCCGGAGACTAGCTCTGGCGAGCAGTACTTC
TRBD2,NA,TRBJ2-2,TRBV7-9,CASSLLAGDDRGELFF,TGTGCCAGCAGCTTGCTAGCGGGAGATGATCGCGGGGAGCTGTTTTTT
NA,NA,TRBJ2-7,TRBV13,CASKTNRGSGVQYF,TGTGCCAGCAAAACCAACCGGGGTTCCGGCGTGCAGTACTTC
TRBD1,NA,TRBJ1-5,TRBV2,CASSEGQGAQPQHF,TGTGCCAGCAGTGAGGGACAGGGCGCTCAGCCCCAGCATTTT
TRBD2,NA,TRBJ2-3,TRBV18,CASSPQSPNQRGGRTDTQYF,TGTGCCAGCTCACCACAGTCCCCCAACCAACGGGGGGGGCGAACAGATACGCAGTATTTT
NA,NA,TRBJ2-7,TRBV4-3,CASSQDFGDTPSDERYF,TGCGCCAGCAGCCAAGATTTTGGGGACACGCCATCGGACGAGCGGTACTTC
TRBD1,NA,TRBJ2-3,TRBV15,CATSRDRGLTDTQYF,TGTGCCACCAGCAGAGATAGGGGGCTCACAGATACGCAGTATTTT
TRBD1,NA,TRBJ2-7,TRBV28,CASSTSGTGYYEQYF,TGTGCCAGCAGCACGTCCGGGACAGGGTACTACGAGCAGTACTTC
NA,NA,TRBJ2-3,TRBV6-6,CASSYLWLTYTDTQYF,TGTGCCAGCAGTTACTTATGGTTAACTTACACAGATACGCAGTATTTT
NA,NA,TRBJ2-5,TRBV11-1,CASSPTPGYQETQYF,TGTGCCAGCAGCCCCACCCCCGGGTACCAAGAGACCCAGTACTTC
NA,NA,TRBJ2-7,TRBV29-1,CSVGPSGDTYEQYF,TGCAGCGTTGGTCCCTCGGGGGATACCTACGAGCAGTACTTC
NA,NA,TRBJ1-1,TRBV5-1,CASSSGNTEAFF,TGCGCCAGCAGTTCAGGGAACACTGAAGCTTTCTTT
NA,NA,TRBJ2-7,TRBV7-6,CASSLAGRALEQYF,TGTGCCAGCAGCTTAGCCGGCAGGGCTCTCGAGCAGTACTTC
TRBD1,once,TRBJ1-2,TRBV28,CASSPPDRRVYTF,TGTGCCAGCAGTCCACCGGACAGGAGAGTCTACACCTTC
TRBD1,NA,TRBJ2-7,TRBV5-1,CASSSRDRAYEQYF,TGCGCCAGCAGCAGCCGGGACAGAGCCTACGAGCAGTACTTC
TRBD1,NA,TRBJ1-2,TRBV11-1,CASSSTGAYGYTF,TGTGCCAGCAGTTCGACAGGGGCCTATGGCTACACCTTC
NA,NA,TRBJ2-7,TRBV6-5,CASSYSGTEGNEQYF,TGTGCCAGCAGTTACTCCGGGACGGAGGGGAACGAGCAGTACTTC
NA,NA,TRBJ2-7,TRBV19,CAVGRRFGYEQYF,TGTGCCGTGGGGAGGCGCTTTGGTTACGAGCAGTACTTC
TRBD1,few,TRBJ2-1,TRBV19,CASSIGQGVRNEQFF,TGTGCCAGTAGTATCGGACAGGGGGTAAGGAATGAGCAGTTCTTC
NA,NA,TRBJ2-5,TRBV7-3,CASSFQYQETQYF,TGTGCCAGCAGCTTCCAGTACCAAGAGACCCAGTACTTC
TRBD1,NA,TRBJ1-1,TRBV6-5,CASSTGGGTEAFF,TGTGCCAGCAGCACAGGGGGAGGCACTGAAGCTTTCTTT
TRBD1,NA,TRBJ2-7,TRBV10-1,CASSDRGLNQYEQYF,TGCGCCAGCAGTGACAGGGGGCTGAATCAGTACGAGCAGTACTTC
TRBD1,once,TRBJ2-2,TRBV7-9,CASSLAGQGLFF,TGTGCCAGCAGCTTAGCGGGACAGGGTCTGTTTTTT
NA,NA,TRBJ1-5,TRBV28,CASGQGNQPQHF,TGTGCCAGCGGGCAGGGGAATCAGCCCCAGCATTTT
TRBD1,few,TRBJ1-3,TRBV27,CASSRTGGLGGNTIYF,TGTGCCAGCAGTAGGACAGGGGGCCTTGGGGGAAACACCATATATTTT
NA,NA,TRBJ1-4,TRBV6-1,CASSEPEAGAYEKLFF,TGTGCCAGCAGTGAACCGGAAGCAGGGGCCTATGAAAAACTGTTTTTT
TRBD1,NA,TRBJ1-1,TRBV2,CASATGGAFF,TGTGCCAGCGCCACAGGGGGAGCTTTCTTT
TRBD1,NA,TRBJ1-5,TRBV29-1,CSVRTGGNQPQHF,TGCAGCGTTAGGACAGGGGGCAATCAGCCCCAGCATTTT
NA,NA,TRBJ2-1,TRBV7-3,CASAKGRENGNEQFF,TGTGCCAGCGCCAAGGGACGGGAGAATGGCAATGAGCAGTTCTTC
TRBD2,NA,TRBJ2-2,TRBV4-3,CASSQEVTRTSGSRELFF,TGCGCCAGCAGCCAAGAAGTTACCCGGACTAGCGGGAGCAGGGAGCTGTTTTTT
TRBD1,NA,TRBJ1-2,TRBV5-6,CASSGTVNTFFGYTF,TGTGCCAGCAGCGGGACAGTGAACACCTTCTTCGGCTACACCTTC
TRBD2,NA,TRBJ2-2,TRBV2,CASSVISGAGELFF,TGTGCCAGCAGTGTCATTAGCGGGGCCGGGGAGCTGTTTTTT
NA,NA,TRBJ1-5,TRBV7-6,CASSLGAGGDQPQHF,TGTGCCAGCAGCTTAGGAGCGGGGGGCGATCAGCCCCAGCATTTT
NA,few,TRBJ2-6,TRBV6-5,CASSYEGAGANVLTF,TGTGCCAGCAGTTACGAAGGGGCTGGGGCCAACGTCCTGACTTTC
TRBD1,NA,TRBJ1-5,TRBV19,CASYRGMGNQPQHF,TGTGCCAGTTACAGGGGTATGGGGAATCAGCCCCAGCATTTT
TRBD2,once,TRBJ2-2,TRBV4-3,CASSHSLAGEDTGELFF,TGCGCCAGCAGCCATTCTCTAGCGGGAGAGGACACCGGGGAGCTGTTTTTT
TRBD2,NA,TRBJ2-2,TRBV18,CASAGTRRTGELFF,TGTGCCAGCGCCGGGACTAGGCGGACCGGGGAGCTGTTTTTT
NA,NA,TRBJ2-1,TRBV9,CASSASGILYNEQFF,TGTGCCAGCAGCGCGTCAGGGATCCTTTACAATGAGCAGTTCTTC
TRBD2,NA,TRBJ2-1,TRBV19,CASSIGGLAVDEQFF,TGTGCCAGTAGTATCGGAGGTCTAGCGGTTGATGAGCAGTTCTTC
NA,NA,TRBJ2-5,TRBV10-2,CASLLGETQYF,TGCGCCAGCCTGCTAGGAGAGACCCAGTACTTC